Listed here are 29 T cell receptor beta chains from one sample, sequenced in a study of shared clonotypes between healthy human individuals. Produced via immunoSEQ multiplex PCR; TCRdb's table is partial and in-frame only. The table records some 240,000 clones, 65% to 70% of them present only once. Specimen: memory CD4+ T cells sorted from blood. Indicated subset: CD45RA-negative fraction. These receptors came from a man aged 25 to 45 in good health.

The genes are TRBV4-1 and TRBJ1-2; D is possibly TRBD1 (6 bases). Looked up from germline, CDR1 is MGHRA and CDR2 is YSYEKL. Trimming pared 1 base from V and 0 bases from J, leaving 18 bases between. The CDR3 loop spans 18 amino acids. CDR3 coding DNA: TGCGCCAGCAGCCAAGCGATCGGACGGGGGGCCTCTAACTATGGCTACACCTTC. Encoded protein: CASSQAIGRGASNYGYTF.

The V call is TRBV7-9, the J call TRBJ1-2; no clear D gene. The CDR3 contains 14 residues. In germline, CDR1 is SEHNR, CDR2 FQNEAQ (reference sequence). Trimming stripped 4 bases from V and 8 bases from J, with 17 bases between. CDR3: CASSSPGGKEGYTF. The CDR3 DNA reads as TGTGCCAGCAGCTCCCCGGGAGGGAAGGAGGGCTACACCTTC.

Only a few counts were recorded for this clone. This chain links TRBV11-2 with TRBJ2-4; weak D call: TRBD1 (5 bases). This CDR3 has 15 residues. Looked up from germline, CDR1 is SGHAT and CDR2 is FQNNGV. Trimming cost V 3 bases and J 4 bases, with 13 bases left between them. In DNA, the CDR3 is TGTGCCAGCAGCTTCGTGCAGGGCAAAAAAAACATTCAGTACTTC. This encodes CASSFVQGKKNIQYF.

This chain links TRBV6-1 with TRBJ1-2, with 8 bases identical to TRBD1. The CDR3 consists of 15 residues. J lost 4 bases, V lost 3 bases, and 7 bases had no gene match. Germline CDR1 and CDR2: MNHNS and SASEGT. The CDR3 region is CASSDRTGISYGYTF. In nucleotides, the CDR3 is TGTGCCAGCAGTGATAGGACAGGGATTTCCTATGGCTACACCTTC.

This chain connects TRBV18 to TRBJ2-2, with TRBD1 matching 8 bases. The CDR3 is made up of 16 amino acids. CDR1 KGHSH and CDR2 LQKENI come from the germline V gene. V was clipped by 3 bases and J by 5 bases; unmatched bases: 8. CDR3 region: CASSPSWGQVTGELFF. In nucleotides, the CDR3 is TGTGCCAGCTCACCGTCCTGGGGACAGGTGACCGGGGAGCTGTTTTTT.

The chain combines TRBV6-1 with TRBJ1-4; D ambiguous. Germline CDR1 and CDR2: MNHNS and SASEGT. This CDR3 is built from 12 residues. V dropped 5 bases and J dropped 7 bases, with 8 bases sitting between them. CDR3 sequence reads: CASSNTREKLFF. CDR3 DNA sequence: TGTGCCAGCAGTAACACACGTGAAAAACTGTTTTTT.

This rearrangement joins TRBV25-1 to TRBJ2-3; D is ambiguous. The germline V and J ends were trimmed by 2 bases and 2 bases, with 11 bases remaining between them. This CDR3 spans 15 amino acids. Germline values: CDR1 MGHDK, CDR2 SYGVNS. The CDR3 here is CASSETPADTDTQYF. CDR3 in DNA: TGTGCCAGCAGTGAAACTCCCGCGGACACAGATACGCAGTATTTT.

This clone was seen a handful of times. J is TRBJ2-7 and V is TRBV7-2, with D tentatively TRBD2 (6 bases). There are 16 residues in the CDR3. Germline V gene lookup returns CDR1 SGHTA and CDR2 FQGNSA. Trimming left V 5 bases short and J 4 bases short, with 21 bases between. The CDR3 spells CASSRFASVSGYEQYF. The CDR3 coding sequence is TGTGCCAGCAGCCGTTTCGCTAGCGTGAGTGGTTACGAGCAGTACTTC.

This clone was observed a handful of times. Other DNA sequences from this sample encode an identical CDR3 as well. The chain uses TRBV5-1 and TRBJ2-7, with 12 bases matching TRBD2. With 4 bases clipped from V and 2 bases from J, the junction kept 4 bases outside the gene matches. The CDR3 consists of 15 residues. Germline V gene data show CDR1 as SGHRS and CDR2 as YFSETQ. The CDR3: CASSPGLAGTYEQYF. The CDR3 DNA sequence: TGCGCCAGCAGCCCCGGACTAGCGGGAACCTACGAGCAGTACTTC.

The chain carries TRBV6-6 and TRBJ2-7; TRBD1 matches at 8 bases. CDR3 length: 16 amino acids. Germline V CDR1 and CDR2: MNHNY, SVGAGI (reference sequence). V lost 4 bases and J lost 0; bases outside the gene matches: 8. The CDR3 region has the DNA TGTGCCAGCAGTTCACGGACAGGGATGCTCTCCTACGAGCAGTACTTC. It yields the protein CASSSRTGMLSYEQYF.

In the case of this clone: The same CDR3 is also encoded by other DNA sequences in this sample. The V gene is TRBV11-2, the J gene TRBJ2-1; TRBD2 aligns across 12 bases. This CDR3 comprises 18 residues. Germline V lookup: CDR1 SGHAT, CDR2 FQNNGV. The junction had 6 bases not matched to a gene; V was cut back by 2 bases and J by 1 base. In DNA form, the CDR3 reads TGTGCCAGCAGCTTAAGGGCCCTAGCGGGAGGGTCCTACAATGAGCAGTTCTTC. Its protein is CASSLRALAGGSYNEQFF.

This clone was found once. J is TRBJ2-3 and V is TRBV7-9; TRBD2 aligns across 10 bases. Germline CDR1 and CDR2: SEHNR and FQNEAQ (reference sequence). The CDR3 is 18 residues long. V lost 0 bases to trimming and J lost 0 bases; unmatched junction nucleotides: 6. The CDR3 loop is CASSLASASGSSTDTQYF. DNA for the CDR3: TGTGCCAGCAGCTTAGCGTCGGCTAGCGGGAGTAGCACAGATACGCAGTATTTT.

The chain joins TRBV29-1 to TRBJ1-1, with D maybe TRBD1 (5 bases). Trimming took 8 bases from V and 1 from J, leaving 14 bases between them. CDR3 length equals 13 residues. Germline loops: CDR1 SQVTM, CDR2 ANQGSEA. CDR3 sequence reads: CSSTGGTNTEAFF. CDR3 nucleotide sequence: TGCAGCTCCACTGGGGGTACGAACACTGAAGCTTTCTTT.

This clone was observed at least ten times. This sequence joins TRBV9 and TRBJ2-5, with TRBD1 as a possible D gene (5 bases). The CDR3 consists of 14 residues. The germline gives CDR1 SGDLS, CDR2 YYNGEE. Trimming took off 7 bases at V and 5 bases at J, with 18 bases between the two ends. DNA of the CDR3: TGTGCCAGCCAGTCCGGGCAGGGCTTGGAGACCCAGTACTTC. Its translation is CASQSGQGLETQYF.

The chain recombines TRBV5-1 with TRBJ1-3; no definite D call. The CDR3 length is 15 residues. Germline values: CDR1 SGHRS, CDR2 YFSETQ. V shed 0 bases and J shed 0 bases, with 7 bases lying between them. CDR3 protein: CASSLVSGSGNTIYF. CDR3 coding DNA: TGCGCCAGCAGCTTGGTTTCTGGCTCTGGAAACACCATATATTTT.

This clone was observed a few times. This chain uses TRBV10-3 with TRBJ2-7, with a possible D match to TRBD2 (7 bases). This CDR3 is built from 13 residues. Deletions cut 8 bases from V and 3 bases from J, with 14 bases between. Germline loops: CDR1 ENHRY, CDR2 SYGVKD. CDR3 residues: CAIGLGGVYEQYF. The CDR3, as DNA: TGTGCCATCGGACTAGGGGGGGTCTACGAGCAGTACTTC.

The genes are TRBV5-4 and TRBJ2-2; TRBD1 aligns across 8 bases. Per germline, CDR1 SGHNT and CDR2 YYREEE (reference sequence). V dropped 4 bases and J dropped 6; count of bases not matched to a gene: 8. There are 15 residues in the CDR3. CDR3 amino acids: CASSPGQVQAGELFF. CDR3 nucleotide sequence: TGTGCCAGCAGCCCGGGACAGGTCCAGGCCGGGGAGCTGTTTTTT.

This clone was counted a few times. This sequence joins TRBV25-1 and TRBJ1-2, with D uncertain. The V end lost 4 bases, the J end lost 8 bases, and 20 bases lay between the germline ends. Germline V gene data show CDR1 as MGHDK and CDR2 as SYGVNS. CDR3 size: 15 residues. As DNA, the CDR3 is TGTGCCAGCAGTGTGGCAGGCCCATTGGGTTACGGCTACACCTTC. This encodes CASSVAGPLGYGYTF.

This clone was seen more than once but under ten times. The chain couples TRBV20-1 to TRBJ2-7; D is undetermined. The CDR3 runs to 11 residues. CDR1 and CDR2 from the germline V gene are DFQATT and SNEGSKA (reference sequence). Trimming took off 3 bases at V and 6 bases at J, with 9 bases between the two ends. The CDR3 protein is CSASPATEQYF. CDR3 coding DNA: TGCAGTGCTAGTCCTGCAACCGAGCAGTACTTC.

The rearrangement links TRBV5-1 to TRBJ2-5; 7 bases are a match to TRBD2. With 6 bases clipped from V and 5 bases from J, the junction kept 16 bases outside the gene matches. The CDR3 extends over 16 amino acids. CDR1 and CDR2 (germline): SGHRS, YFSETQ. CDR3 residues: CASTTQFGRRLETQYF. The CDR3 region has the DNA TGCGCCAGCACCACCCAGTTCGGGAGGCGGTTGGAGACCCAGTACTTC. The whole variable domain, filled in from reference TRBV5-1 and TRBJ2-5, reads KAGVTQTPRYLIKTRGQQVTLSCSPISGHRSVSWYQQTPGQGLQFLFEYFSETQRNKGNFPGRFSGRQFSNSRSEMNVSTLELGDSALYLCASTTQFGRRLETQYFGPGTRLLVL.

This sequence joins TRBV5-1 and TRBJ1-2; TRBD1 agrees at 10 bases. Germline V lookup: CDR1 SGHRS, CDR2 YFSETQ. V gave up 4 bases and J gave up 0 bases; unmatched junction bases: 6. This CDR3 is built from 16 residues. CDR3 bases: TGCGCCAGCAGCACCTGGACAGGGGGGCCTAACTATGGCTACACCTTC. As protein: CASSTWTGGPNYGYTF.

The genes are TRBV16 and TRBJ2-7; TRBD2 agrees at 13 bases. With 4 bases clipped from V and 4 bases from J, the junction kept 7 bases outside the gene matches. This CDR3 has 16 residues. CDR1 is KGHSY, CDR2 FQNENV, per germline. CDR3 loop: CASSPQGLAGLYEQYF. As DNA, the CDR3 is TGTGCCAGCAGCCCACAGGGACTAGCGGGACTTTACGAGCAGTACTTC.

The J gene is TRBJ2-5, the V gene TRBV10-3, with 15 bases identical to TRBD2. The V and J ends lost 0 bases and 5 bases, in that order; junction bases with no gene match: 7. The CDR3 sequence is 18 residues long. CDR1 and CDR2 from the germline V gene are ENHRY and SYGVKD. CDR3 sequence (DNA): TGTGCCATCAGTGAGTCTCTGGGACTAGCGGGAGGAGGGGAGACCCAGTACTTC. Translation: CAISESLGLAGGGETQYF.

This clone showed up many times. The chain employs TRBV30 and TRBJ2-3; perhaps D is TRBD1 or TRBD2 (7 bases each). Germline assignment: CDR1 GTSNPN and CDR2 SVGIG (reference sequence). V was cut by 8 bases and J by 1 base, with 22 bases left in between. The CDR3 covers 16 residues. As DNA, the CDR3 is TGTGCCGGCAGGGGGAGTGGTAGCGGGCGCACAGATACGCAGTATTTT. This encodes CAGRGSGSGRTDTQYF.

In the case of this clone: The same CDR3 arises from other DNA sequences in this sample as well. The chain recombines TRBV28 with TRBJ2-2; D not resolved. CDR1 is MDHEN and CDR2 is SYDVKM in the germline V gene. This CDR3 is 12 amino acids long. V was cut by 2 bases and J by 4 bases, with 2 bases left in between. The CDR3 DNA sequence: TGTGCCAGCAGTTTAACCACCGGGGAGCTGTTTTTT. This encodes CASSLTTGELFF. Looking up the rest from reference TRBV28 and TRBJ2-2 gives the full variable domain: DVKVTQSSRYLVKRTGEKVFLECVQDMDHENMFWYRQDPGLGLRLIYFSYDVKMKEKGDIPEGYSVSREKKERFSLILESASTNQTSMYLCASSLTTGELFFGEGSRLTVL.

The chain has TRBV6-6 and TRBJ2-3, with 7 nucleotides matching TRBD2. Trimming took 4 bases from V and 3 from J; bases not matched to a gene: 7. The CDR3 contains 15 residues. CDR1 is MNHNY and CDR2 is SVGAGI in the germline V gene (reference sequence). CDR3 region: CASSSPAGRTDTQYF. Here the CDR3 DNA reads TGTGCCAGCAGTTCCCCAGCGGGAAGGACAGATACGCAGTATTTT.

The chain is built from TRBV5-1 and TRBJ1-4, with D unresolved. Germline V CDR1 and CDR2: SGHRS, YFSETQ. Trimming shortened V by 0 bases and J by 4 bases, and 7 bases separated the two germline ends. The CDR3 totals 14 residues. The CDR3 nucleotides read TGCGCCAGCAGCTTGGGTCAGCGTAATGAAAAACTGTTTTTT. Protein: CASSLGQRNEKLFF. The whole variable domain, filled in from reference TRBV5-1 and TRBJ1-4, reads KAGVTQTPRYLIKTRGQQVTLSCSPISGHRSVSWYQQTPGQGLQFLFEYFSETQRNKGNFPGRFSGRQFSNSRSEMNVSTLELGDSALYLCASSLGQRNEKLFFGSGTQLSVL.

This clone was counted a few times. This chain joins TRBV5-1 and TRBJ2-5, with 8 bases that match TRBD2. Germline loops: CDR1 SGHRS, CDR2 YFSETQ. The CDR3 runs 17 residues. V shed 4 bases, J shed 1 base, and the junction held 12 bases outside the gene matches. The CDR3 nucleotides are TGCGCCAGCAGCCTTTCGGGAGGGACCCTGGGCCAAGAGACCCAGTACTTC. It translates to CASSLSGGTLGQETQYF.

Remarks on this clone: Additional DNA sequences in this sample encode the identical CDR3. The chain links TRBV2 to TRBJ2-7; D is possibly TRBD1 (6 bases). This CDR3 is 11 amino acids long. The V end lost 6 bases, the J end lost 4 bases, and 7 bases lay between the germline ends. CDR1 and CDR2 from the germline V gene are SNHLY and FYNNEI. The CDR3: CASSGQYEQYF. CDR3 nucleotides: TGTGCCAGCAGCGGACAGTACGAGCAGTACTTC.